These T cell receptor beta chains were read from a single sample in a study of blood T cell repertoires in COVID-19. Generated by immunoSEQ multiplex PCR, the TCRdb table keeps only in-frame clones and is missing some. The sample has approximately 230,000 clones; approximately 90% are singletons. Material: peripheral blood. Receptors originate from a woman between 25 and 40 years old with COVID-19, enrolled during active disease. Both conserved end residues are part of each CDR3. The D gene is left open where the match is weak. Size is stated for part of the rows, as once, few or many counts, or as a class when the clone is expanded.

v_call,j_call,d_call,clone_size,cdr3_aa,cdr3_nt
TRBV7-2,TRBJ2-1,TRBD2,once,CASSLDPSGPYNEQFF,TGTGCCAGCAGCTTAGACCCTAGCGGGCCGTACAATGAGCAGTTCTTC
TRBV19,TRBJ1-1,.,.,CASSFGSTSEAFF,TGTGCCAGTAGTTTCGGGTCAACCTCTGAAGCTTTCTTT
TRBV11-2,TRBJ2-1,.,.,CASSLGMGGEQFF,TGTGCCAGCAGCTTAGGAATGGGAGGTGAGCAGTTCTTC
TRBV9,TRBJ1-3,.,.,CASSGGTSPDTIYF,TGTGCCAGCAGCGGGGGGACTTCTCCGGACACCATATATTTT
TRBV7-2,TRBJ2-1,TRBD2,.,CASSLGGGADNEQFF,TGTGCCAGCAGCTTAGGCGGGGGGGCCGACAATGAGCAGTTCTTC
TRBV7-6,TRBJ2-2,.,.,CASSLEVAANTGELFF,TGTGCCAGCAGCTTAGAGGTAGCGGCGAACACCGGGGAGCTGTTTTTT
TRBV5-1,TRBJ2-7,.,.,CASSLGSGQYYEQYF,TGCGCCAGCAGCTTGGGGTCAGGACAATACTACGAGCAGTACTTC
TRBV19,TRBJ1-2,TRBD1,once,CASSSTGGAYGYTF,TGTGCCAGTAGTAGCACAGGGGGGGCCTATGGCTACACCTTC
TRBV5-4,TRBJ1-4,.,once,CASSPGSDEKLFF,TGTGCCAGCAGCCCAGGGTCAGATGAAAAACTGTTTTTT
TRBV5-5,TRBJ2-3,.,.,CASSSLQGSRTDTQYF,TGTGCCAGCAGCTCACTACAGGGATCCCGCACAGATACGCAGTATTTT
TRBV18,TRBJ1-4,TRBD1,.,CASSYAGTGNEKLFF,TGTGCCAGCTCTTATGCCGGGACAGGGAATGAAAAACTGTTTTTT
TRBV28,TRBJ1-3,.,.,CASSLLGRQTGNTIYF,TGTGCCAGCAGTCTACTGGGCCGCCAAACGGGAAACACCATATATTTT
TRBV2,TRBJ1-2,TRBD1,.,CASTPGTGFEDGYTF,TGTGCCAGCACCCCTGGGACAGGGTTTGAAGACGGCTACACCTTC
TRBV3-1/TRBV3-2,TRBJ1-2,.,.,CASGDSYGYTF,TGTGCGAGCGGGGACTCCTATGGCTACACCTTC
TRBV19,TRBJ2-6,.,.,CASTSSGSGANVLTF,TGTGCCAGTACCAGCTCGGGCTCTGGGGCCAACGTCCTGACTTTC